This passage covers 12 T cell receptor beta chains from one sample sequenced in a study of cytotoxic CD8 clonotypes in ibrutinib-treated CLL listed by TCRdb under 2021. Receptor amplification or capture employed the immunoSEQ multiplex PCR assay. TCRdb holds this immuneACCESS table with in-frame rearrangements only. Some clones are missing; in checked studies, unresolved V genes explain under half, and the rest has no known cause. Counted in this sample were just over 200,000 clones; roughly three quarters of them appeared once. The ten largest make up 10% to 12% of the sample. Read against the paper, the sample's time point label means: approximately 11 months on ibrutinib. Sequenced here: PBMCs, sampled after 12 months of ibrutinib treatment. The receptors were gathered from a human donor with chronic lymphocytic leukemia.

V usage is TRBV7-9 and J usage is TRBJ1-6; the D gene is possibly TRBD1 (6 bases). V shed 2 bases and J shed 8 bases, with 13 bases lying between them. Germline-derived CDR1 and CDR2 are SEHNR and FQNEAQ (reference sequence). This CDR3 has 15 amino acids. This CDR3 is CASSLIQGLDSPLHF. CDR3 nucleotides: TGTGCCAGCAGCTTAATTCAGGGGCTTGATTCACCCCTCCACTTT.

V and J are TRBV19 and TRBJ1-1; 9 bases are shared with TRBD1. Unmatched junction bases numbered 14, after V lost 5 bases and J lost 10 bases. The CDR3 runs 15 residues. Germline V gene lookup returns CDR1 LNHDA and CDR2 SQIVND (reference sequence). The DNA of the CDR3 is TGTGCCAGTAGTGCGGCGCTACAGGGGGCCCTTCTAGCTTTCTTT. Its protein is CASSAALQGALLAFF.

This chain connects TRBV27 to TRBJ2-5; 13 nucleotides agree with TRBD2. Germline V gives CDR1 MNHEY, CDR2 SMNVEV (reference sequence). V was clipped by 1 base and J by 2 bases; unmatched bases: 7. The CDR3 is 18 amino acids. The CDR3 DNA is TGTGCCAGCAGTTTATACCCGACTAGCGGGGGGACTCAAGAGACCCAGTACTTC. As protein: CASSLYPTSGGTQETQYF.

The CDR3: CASSLSVGEKLFF. CDR3 in DNA: TGCGCCAGCAGCTTGTCGGTCGGAGAAAAACTGTTTTTT. The genes are TRBV5-1 and TRBJ1-4; D is unresolved. Germline assignment: CDR1 SGHRS and CDR2 YFSETQ. CDR3 length: 13 amino acids. Trimming took 1 base from V and 8 from J, leaving 9 bases between them.

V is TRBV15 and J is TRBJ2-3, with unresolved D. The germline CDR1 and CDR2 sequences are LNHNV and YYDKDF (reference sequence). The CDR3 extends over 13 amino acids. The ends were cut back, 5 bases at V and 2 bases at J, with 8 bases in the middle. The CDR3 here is CATSDLFTDTQYF. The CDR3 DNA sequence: TGTGCCACCAGCGACCTTTTCACAGATACGCAGTATTTT. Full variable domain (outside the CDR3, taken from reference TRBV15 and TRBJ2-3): DAMVIQNPRYQVTQFGKPVTLSCSQTLNHNVMYWYQQKSSQAPKLLFHYYDKDFNNEADTPDNFQSRRPNTSFCFLDIRSPGLGDTAMYLCATSDLFTDTQYFGPGTRLTVL.

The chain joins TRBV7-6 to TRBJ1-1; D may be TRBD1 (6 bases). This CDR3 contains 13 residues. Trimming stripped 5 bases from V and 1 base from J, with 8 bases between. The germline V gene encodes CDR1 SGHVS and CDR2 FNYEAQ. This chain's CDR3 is CASSMDRNTEAFF. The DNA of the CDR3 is TGTGCCAGCAGCATGGACAGGAACACTGAAGCTTTCTTT.

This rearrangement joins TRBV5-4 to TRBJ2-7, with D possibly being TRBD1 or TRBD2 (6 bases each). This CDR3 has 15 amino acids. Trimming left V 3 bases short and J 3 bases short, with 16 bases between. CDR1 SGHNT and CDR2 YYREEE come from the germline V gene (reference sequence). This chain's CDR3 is CASSSPRGASYEQYF. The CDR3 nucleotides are TGTGCCAGCAGCTCGCCGAGGGGGGCCAGCTACGAGCAGTACTTC.

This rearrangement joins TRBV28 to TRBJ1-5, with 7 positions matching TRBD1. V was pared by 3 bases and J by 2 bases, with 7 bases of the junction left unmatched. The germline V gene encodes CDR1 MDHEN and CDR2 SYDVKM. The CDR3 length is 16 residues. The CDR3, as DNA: TGTGCCAGCAGTTTCGACAGGGCCGCCGGCAATCAGCCCCAGCATTTT. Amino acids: CASSFDRAAGNQPQHF. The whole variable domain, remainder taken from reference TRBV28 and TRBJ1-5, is DVKVTQSSRYLVKRTGEKVFLECVQDMDHENMFWYRQDPGLGLRLIYFSYDVKMKEKGDIPEGYSVSREKKERFSLILESASTNQTSMYLCASSFDRAAGNQPQHFGDGTRLSIL.

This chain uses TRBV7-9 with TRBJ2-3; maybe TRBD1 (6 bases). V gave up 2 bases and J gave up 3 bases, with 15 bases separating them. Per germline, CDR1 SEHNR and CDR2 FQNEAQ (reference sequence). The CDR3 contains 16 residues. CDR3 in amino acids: CASSLRGHLLTDTQYF. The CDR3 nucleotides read TGTGCCAGCAGCTTACGGGGACACCTCCTTACAGATACGCAGTATTTT.

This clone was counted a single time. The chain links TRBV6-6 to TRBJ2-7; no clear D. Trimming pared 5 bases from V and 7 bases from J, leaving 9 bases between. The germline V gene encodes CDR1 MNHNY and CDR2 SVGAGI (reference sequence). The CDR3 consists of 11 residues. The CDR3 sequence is CASSRTGEQYF. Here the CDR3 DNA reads TGTGCCAGCAGTAGGACCGGAGAGCAGTACTTC.

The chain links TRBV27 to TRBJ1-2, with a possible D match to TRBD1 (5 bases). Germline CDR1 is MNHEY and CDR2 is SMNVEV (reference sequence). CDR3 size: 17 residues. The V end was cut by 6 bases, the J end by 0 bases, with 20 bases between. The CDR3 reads CASSSLGPGGANYGYTF. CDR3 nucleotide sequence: TGTGCCAGCAGCTCATTGGGCCCGGGGGGGGCTAACTATGGCTACACCTTC.

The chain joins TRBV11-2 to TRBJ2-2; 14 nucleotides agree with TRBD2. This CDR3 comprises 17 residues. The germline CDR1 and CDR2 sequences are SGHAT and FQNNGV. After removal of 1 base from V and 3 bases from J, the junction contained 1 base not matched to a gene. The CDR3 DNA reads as TGTGCCAGCAGCTTAGGACTAGCGGGGGGGCACACCGGGGAGCTGTTTTTT. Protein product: CASSLGLAGGHTGELFF.